This T cell receptor (beta chain) was retrieved from a study of metastatic and nonmetastatic thyroid tumors. Overall study context: Across peripheral blood and tumor or nodule tissue samples taken from malignant and benign thyroid patients, the repertoires were compared with one another.

Study processing details: Using the CDR3 differences seen across clinicopathological groups, the authors built a distant-metastasis classifier for papillary thyroid cancer, which was meant to discriminate distant-metastatic patients. TCRdb used MiXCR to call clones anew from the PCR reads. The V and J calls and clone size come from TCRdb's table, not from the authors' own analysis. The sample lists almost 25,000 clones, about an eighth seen once, with 14% in the top ten. Every patient was untreated before thyroid surgery. This clone ranks as medium-sized. No antigen is known for it. Overall study results and limits: Benign nodules were reported to have significantly lower TCR beta diversity than malignant thyroid tumors, in blood and tumor.

This CDR3 has 12 amino acids. V was clipped by 3 bases and J by 0 bases, with 5 bases between them. Germline V CDR1 and CDR2: GTSNPN, SVGIG (reference sequence). The chain links TRBV30 to TRBJ1-1, with no clear D. Sequencing used blood. This receptor was obtained from a female donor with papillary thyroid cancer or a benign thyroid nodule (not recorded which). Some clones in this sample may be carry-over from other donors' samples. The CDR3 loop reads CAWRAMNTEAFF. The DNA for the CDR3 is TGTGCCTGGAGAGCGATGAACACTGAAGCTTTCTTT.